The 8 T cell receptor beta chains below all came from one sample that was sequenced in a study of blood T cell repertoires in COVID-19. TCRdb's copy holds only in-frame clones and misses some; the assay was immunoSEQ multiplex PCR. The sample has 250,000 or so clones, approximately 90% seen once. Sequenced input: PBMCs or T cells enriched from blood (not recorded which). The receptors here all came from a woman aged 25 to 39 with acute COVID-19.

The genes are TRBV2 and TRBJ1-1, with a tentative D call TRBD1 (6 bases). The germline gives CDR1 SNHLY, CDR2 FYNNEI. CDR3 length: 14 amino acids. Trimming took off 6 bases at V and 2 bases at J, with 13 bases between the two ends. CDR3 protein: CASSTGSFNTEAFF. The CDR3 DNA sequence: TGTGCCAGCAGCACAGGGAGCTTTAACACTGAAGCTTTCTTT. The full variable domain, with the rest looked up from reference TRBV2 and TRBJ1-1, is EPEVTQTPSHQVTQMGQEVILRCVPISNHLYFYWYRQILGQKVEFLVSFYNNEISEKSEIFDDQFSVERPDGSNFTLKIRSTKLEDSAMYFCASSTGSFNTEAFFGQGTRLTVV.

This rearrangement joins TRBV12-3 or TRBV12-4 to TRBJ2-3; D gene unclear. CDR3 length: 11 amino acids. The germline V and J ends were trimmed by 6 bases and 2 bases, with 3 bases remaining between them. CDR3 protein: CASRYTDTQYF. As DNA, the CDR3 is TGTGCCAGCAGATACACAGATACGCAGTATTTT.

CDR3 in amino acids: CASSQDGEEDTEAFF. The CDR3 coding sequence is TGTGCCAGCAGCCAAGATGGTGAGGAGGACACTGAAGCTTTCTTT. J is TRBJ1-1 and V is TRBV3-1 (or the pseudogene TRBV3-2); D unresolved. This CDR3 is built from 15 residues. V was pared by 0 bases and J by 3 bases, with 11 bases between. Germline CDR1 reads LGHDT; CDR2 reads YNNKEL (reference sequence).

The chain couples TRBV13 to TRBJ1-2; D perhaps matches TRBD1 (5 bases). Trimming shortened V by 2 bases and J by 3 bases, and 13 bases separated the two germline ends. CDR1 PRHDT and CDR2 FYEKMQ come from the germline V gene (reference sequence). The CDR3 extends over 15 amino acids. CDR3 bases: TGTGCCAGCAGCTTACGTTCGCAGGGCTACTATGGCTACACCTTC. Translated: CASSLRSQGYYGYTF.

V is TRBV6-5 and J is TRBJ2-5; a possible D gene is TRBD2 (6 bases). In germline, CDR1 is MNHEY, CDR2 SVGAGI. This CDR3 region has 13 residues. V lost 8 bases and J 1 base, leaving 11 bases between the germline ends. In nucleotides, the CDR3 is TGTGCCAGCGTCGGGACTGCCCAAGAGACCCAGTACTTC. Encoded protein: CASVGTAQETQYF.

CDR3 in amino acids: CSVATANEKLFF. The CDR3 DNA is TGCAGCGTTGCCACAGCTAATGAAAAACTGTTTTTT. The rearrangement joins TRBV29-1 to TRBJ1-4; D not resolved. The CDR3 contains 12 residues. V dropped 4 bases and J dropped 3 bases, with 6 bases sitting between them. The germline CDR1 and CDR2 sequences are SQVTM and ANQGSEA.

The chain combines TRBV2 with TRBJ1-4, with a possible D match to TRBD1 (6 bases). The CDR3 runs 15 residues. CDR1 and CDR2 (germline): SNHLY, FYNNEI. V was pared by 6 bases and J by 3 bases, with 14 bases between. CDR3 DNA sequence: TGTGCCAGCAGGGGGGGGACATTGGCTAATGAAAAACTGTTTTTT. Amino acid sequence: CASRGGTLANEKLFF.

The V gene is TRBV11-3, the J gene TRBJ2-5; 8 positions match TRBD1. Germline-derived CDR1 and CDR2 are SGHNT and YENEEA. This CDR3 contains 14 residues. The V and J ends lost 5 bases and 5 bases, in that order; junction bases with no gene match: 7. CDR3 sequence (DNA): TGTGCCAGCAGCACAGGGGGACAGCGGGAGACCCAGTACTTC. This translates into CASSTGGQRETQYF.